The T cell receptor (beta chain) under discussion was sequenced for a study of blood T cell repertoires in COVID-19. Background on the study: Samples representing acute and convalescent COVID-19 were sourced from the United States, Italy and Spain.

The V gene's germline CDR1 is SGHDT and CDR2 YYEEEE. The CDR3 runs to 12 residues. Trimming removed 1 base from V and 4 bases from J, with 5 bases in between. Profiling relied on immunoSEQ multiplex PCR, and the TCRdb table lists in-frame clones only, not all of them. Among about 210,000 clones listed, about 92% were seen once. The rearrangement links TRBV5-6 to TRBJ2-5; no clear D. This TCR was sampled from a man younger than 40 with acute or convalescent COVID-19. Material: peripheral blood. The CDR3 sequence: CASSLTGETQYF. CDR3 nucleotide sequence: TGTGCCAGCAGCTTGACCGGAGAGACCCAGTACTTC.